This paragraph reports one T cell receptor (beta chain). Its cognate antigen has yet to be identified. Base qualities are not at hand, and no much larger clone is one base apart. CDR1 and CDR2 are read off the germline V gene as SNHLY and FYNNEI. The CDR3, from cysteine to phenylalanine, totals 15 residues. Only the CDR3 DNA is retained, 45 bases long and in frame from the first base. The junction shows trimming of 8 bases on V and 6 bases on J, and the gene matches do not reach 12 bases of it. This entry comes from a study of cytomegalovirus exposure and HLA in healthy donors (dated by TCRdb to about 2017). Concerning the study at large: An earlier analysis of roughly 500 of the donors reported 250 to 350 Gb of sequence data and approximately 110 million unique TCR beta sequences from some 180 million T cells. A later analysis re-analyzed previously published TCR beta repertoires from about 600 donors and added high-resolution HLA genotyping to study TCR occurrence patterns. Among the roughly 430 genotyped donors, around 81% belonged to the genetic ancestry cluster associated with self-reported Caucasian donors. The T cell repertoires of under 700 subjects were profiled by immunosequencing and related to cytomegalovirus serostatus. Typing coverage varied by locus: about 629-640 donors for A, B, C, DRB1 and DQB1; roughly 520 for DQA1; more than 600 for DPA1; fewer than 480 for DPB1. High-throughput TCR immunosequencing, statistical association of individual TCRs with disease status, and machine learning were combined to predict cytomegalovirus infection status. Every discovery cohort repertoire had been produced on one sequencing platform. The study was designed to test whether signatures of past pathogen exposure could be identified by cataloging public T cell receptors. A later genetic analysis took genome-wide SNP genotypes for about 60% of the roughly 670 donors and used that subset as a discovery cohort. In an earlier analysis of 587 of the donors, high-throughput TCR beta sequencing was used to judge whether each TCR beta V gene segment behaved as functional or pseudogenic. The later analysis used no new phenotypic data to find candidate immune exposures, relying instead on TCR beta sequences and their occurrence across donors. Across roughly 420 genotyped donors of the cohort, an average of roughly 200,000 unique TCR beta nucleotide sequences per donor were sequenced, and around 19% of those sequences were non-productive. Donor age, sex, ethnicity and CMV serostatus were compiled alongside the repertoire data. About five DR-DQ haplotypes were handled as single units for association and clustering because linkage in the cohort was strong. About 300 gigabases of sequencing data and tens of millions of unique TCR sequences made up an early release that covered approximately 650 HLA-typed donors. Besides the first cohort of roughly 660 subjects, a separate validation cohort made up of 120 or so different subjects was used. HLA typing included class I and class II loci at four-digit resolution.

The cohort consisted of hundreds of healthy bone marrow donors. Cohort members were all nominally healthy when sampled, although unrecorded immune exposures were likely present. The donor tested CMV seronegative, placing the donor among the 300 to 400 seronegative members of the cohort. Every donor gave a peripheral blood sample, and the peripheral blood mononuclear cells from that sample were used for TCR beta sequencing. Genomic DNA extraction from the blood cell samples was performed with the Qiagen DNeasy Blood Extraction Kit. Points the paper makes about the study in general: Compared with equally common non-associated chains, HLA-associated TCR beta chains in a later analysis were more clonally expanded and had lower generation probabilities. Because HLA typing was unavailable for some donors at each locus, only the typed subset was used in association tests. In a later analysis, several top co-occurrence clusters were reported to appear linked to parvovirus B19, influenza, CMV and Epstein-Barr virus. Sequencing depth was assumed to be roughly uniform across donors in the presence/absence analyses, though that assumption may not hold. Only TCR beta chains were sequenced in this cohort, and the absence of alpha or paired-chain data limited detectable features. Compared with the 666-donor mean, donors in an Asian-associated ancestry cluster had fewer N-insertions in productive TCRs, according to a later genetic analysis. When HLA alleles, especially DR and DQ, strongly co-occurred, TCR associations were difficult to assign to individual alleles. In an earlier analysis of 587 of the donors, most TCR beta V segments appeared in productive rearrangements about 87% or about 30% of the time, broadly matching IMGT annotations. The authors suggested that the approach could potentially be generalized to other disease states and immunological phenotypes. In vitro tests confirmed that three of the cytomegalovirus-associated TCR beta chains recognize cytomegalovirus antigens. Cytomegalovirus status was reported to be diagnosed by the classifier with high specificity and sensitivity in both the original and validation cohorts. A further reported finding was that TCR beta sequences accurately predicted the HLA-A and HLA-B alleles for most subjects in the first cohort. A group of highly shared sequence variants was considered likely to be a technical artifact of the sequencing pipeline. CMV serostatus was the only immune exposure information available for the cohort. In the study, about 150 TCR beta chains were listed as associated with cytomegalovirus. Correlated functional status among segregating V segments might reflect linkage disequilibrium, but an unknown experimental factor could not be ruled out. Most TCR sequences were observed very rarely across donors, whereas some public TCRs were present in many individuals. In a later genetic analysis, a missense DCLRE1C variant was associated with V-gene and J-gene trimming of TCR beta chains, and the association was replicated in an independent cohort. Because counts were too low, roughly 16 rarely observed V segments, including chromosome 9 orphons, were excluded from the earlier analysis of roughly 580 of the donors. A later analysis associated about 16,000 TCR beta sequences with specific HLA alleles at a false discovery rate of 0.05. In a later analysis, the rate of TCR association differed among HLA loci, with DRB1 alleles having the most associated TCRs and HLA-C alleles having the fewest. Because the 87-base-pair reads could not distinguish some IMGT-functional V segments, including TRBV6-2 and TRBV6-3, those segments were excluded. A later analysis found that most CMV-associated TCR beta chains appeared HLA-restricted, with HLA associations seemingly driven largely by CMV exposure.

The method behind the library was the immunoSEQ multiplex PCR assay. For the multiplex PCR, a mixture combining 60 forward primers for TCR Vbeta segments and 13 reverse primers for TCR Jbeta segments was used. A multiplex PCR assay on genomic DNA amplified the CDR3 region of rearranged TCR beta genes. On the Illumina HiSeq System, the amplified TCR beta libraries were sequenced as 87-base-pair reads. The paper's processing steps were these. Across the 670 or so repertoires, a later analysis counted some 81 million unique TCR beta chains, around 11 million of which were shared by at least two donors. Raw reads were error-corrected and collapsed into unique sequences by a nearest-neighbor algorithm in which closely related sequences were merged to remove PCR and sequencing errors. V, D and J gene segments were assigned by aligning CDR3 sequences to IMGT reference sequences. Each retained sequence needed at least a six-nucleotide match to both a V gene segment and a J gene segment. Rearrangements were called productive when the CDR3 lacked stop codons and stayed in frame with V and J; all others were non-productive. Following IMGT convention, CDR3 was defined as the stretch from the second conserved V-encoded cysteine up to the conserved J-encoded phenylalanine. In an earlier analysis of around 540 of the donors, sequences lacking an unambiguous match to a single V gene segment were excluded. An earlier analysis of some 610 of the donors called V segments functional above 56.7% productive rearrangements and segregating when the between-donor standard deviation exceeded 5%. A statistical classification framework was developed to diagnose cytomegalovirus status using the catalog of TCR beta chain sequences. A later analysis assigned V and J genes by comparing TCR nucleotide sequences with IMGT/GENE-DB human TR gene sequences. In a later analysis, CDR3 sequences and most-parsimonious VDJ recombination scenarios were assigned using the TCRdist pipeline. In a later analysis, each TCR beta chain was defined by its CDR3 amino acid sequence together with its V-gene family, and reads without a unique V-gene family were excluded. In a later analysis, nearly 600 highly shared, low-generation-probability nucleotide sequences were removed to address suspected cross-contamination and a sequencing artifact. For each public chain, a later analysis derived a clonal expansion index from normalized ranks of inferred template counts within each repertoire. In a later analysis, generation probabilities were computed using a VDJ recombination model fitted to out-of-frame rearrangements, and the results were checked against IGoR. In a later analysis, TCR-TCR, TCR-HLA and TCR-CMV co-occurrence was scored with hypergeometric tests, and a repertoire-size bias correction was applied to TCR pairs. To estimate false discovery rates, a later analysis permuted the HLA or CMV assignments 20 times. A later analysis grouped co-occurring TCRs with DBSCAN, adding TCRdist sequence similarity when clustering within HLA-allele-positive subsets. Repertoires with fewer than 30,000 or more than 120,000 public chains, plus five repertoires with anomalous nucleotide sharing, were excluded from co-occurrence clustering. In its TCRdb copy, this immuneACCESS table keeps in-frame sequences only and misses some clones. Where compared with another copy, unresolved V genes explain less than half of these, and the others have no known cause. The V and J calls and clone size come from that table; D and trimming were worked out from the DNA. The sample data list roughly 130,000 clones, and approximately 82% of these were observed just once. Around 3% of the sample rests with the top ten.

The sample consisted of PBMCs. Recombination connected TRBV2 to TRBJ2-1; TRBD2 fits 8 bases in the junction. The clonotype was recovered from a boy aged 2-9 years in good health and CMV-seronegative. In nucleotides, the sequence is TGTGCCAGCGGGGGCGGGAGGAGTAGGGGCAATGAGCAGTTCTTC. Its translation reads: CASGGGRSRGNEQFF.